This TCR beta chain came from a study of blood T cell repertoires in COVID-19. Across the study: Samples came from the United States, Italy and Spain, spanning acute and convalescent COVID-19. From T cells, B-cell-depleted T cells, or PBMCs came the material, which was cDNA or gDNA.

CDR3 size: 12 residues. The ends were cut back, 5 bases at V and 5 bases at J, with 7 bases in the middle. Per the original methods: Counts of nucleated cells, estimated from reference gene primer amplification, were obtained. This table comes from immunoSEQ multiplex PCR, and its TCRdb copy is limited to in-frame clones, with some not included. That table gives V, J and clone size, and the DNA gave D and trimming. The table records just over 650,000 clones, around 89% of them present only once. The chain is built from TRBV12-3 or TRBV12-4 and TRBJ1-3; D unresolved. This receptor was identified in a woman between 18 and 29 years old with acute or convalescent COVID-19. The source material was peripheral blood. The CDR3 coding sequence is TGTGCCAGCAGTGACTATCGAAACACCATATATTTT. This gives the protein CASSDYRNTIYF.